The 29 T cell receptor beta chains below all came from one sample that was sequenced in a study of blood T cell repertoires in COVID-19. Clones were read by immunoSEQ multiplex PCR, and TCRdb kept only the in-frame ones, dropping some. This sample yields under 100,000 clones, of which approximately 90% are seen a single time; over 12% belongs to the top ten. The sequenced material came from peripheral blood. Receptors originate from a male donor with acute or convalescent COVID-19.

This rearrangement joins TRBV19 to TRBJ1-1; D is ambiguous. Deletions cut 5 bases from V and 2 bases from J, with 9 bases between. In germline, CDR1 is LNHDA, CDR2 SQIVND (reference sequence). The CDR3 is 13 residues long. The CDR3 DNA is TGTGCCAGTAGTCCGCAGGCTAACACTGAAGCTTTCTTT. It codes for CASSPQANTEAFF.

The chain joins TRBV24-1 to TRBJ2-5; D may be TRBD1 (6 bases). Deletions cut 0 bases from V and 1 base from J, with 8 bases between. CDR1 is KGHDR and CDR2 is SFDVKD in the germline V gene. The CDR3 covers 15 residues. The chain's CDR3 is CATSDLGQLQETQYF. DNA for the CDR3: TGTGCCACCAGTGATTTGGGACAGCTCCAAGAGACCCAGTACTTC.

This CDR3 is CASSLSMNTEAFF. Written as DNA, the CDR3 is TGCGCCAGCAGCTTGAGCATGAACACTGAAGCTTTCTTT. This chain joins TRBV5-1 and TRBJ1-1; no reliable D call. The ends were cut back, 1 base at V and 0 bases at J, with 4 bases in the middle. The germline gives CDR1 SGHRS, CDR2 YFSETQ. The CDR3 is 13 residues long.

V gene TRBV19 combines with J gene TRBJ1-4, with TRBD1 matching 7 bases. The CDR3 contains 15 residues. Germline CDR1 LNHDA, CDR2 SQIVND (reference sequence). The V and J ends lost 5 bases and 4 bases, in that order; junction bases with no gene match: 7. The CDR3 sequence is CASSGSGTDNEKLFF. The CDR3 DNA sequence: TGTGCCAGTAGTGGATCCGGGACAGATAATGAAAAACTGTTTTTT.

This clone was seen only once. V usage is TRBV5-6 and J usage is TRBJ2-3, with 7 bases fitting TRBD2. With V trimmed by 4 bases and J by 7 bases, 12 bases remained unmatched. This CDR3 region has 15 residues. Per germline, CDR1 SGHDT and CDR2 YYEEEE. CDR3 sequence (DNA): TGTGCCAGCAGCCCAAGACTAGCTTGGACCAATACGCAGTATTTT. This encodes CASSPRLAWTNTQYF.

This chain joins TRBV5-1 and TRBJ2-5; the D gene is possibly TRBD2 (5 bases). CDR3 length: 13 residues. Between the trimmed V and J ends, which lost 0 bases and 5 bases, there was a span of 8 bases. Germline loops: CDR1 SGHRS, CDR2 YFSETQ. This CDR3 reads CASSLDPGETQYF. DNA of the CDR3: TGCGCCAGCAGCTTGGATCCGGGGGAGACCCAGTACTTC. Full variable domain (outside the CDR3, taken from reference TRBV5-1 and TRBJ2-5): KAGVTQTPRYLIKTRGQQVTLSCSPISGHRSVSWYQQTPGQGLQFLFEYFSETQRNKGNFPGRFSGRQFSNSRSEMNVSTLELGDSALYLCASSLDPGETQYFGPGTRLLVL.

J is TRBJ1-4 and V is TRBV2; D is possibly TRBD1 (5 bases). V lost 6 bases to trimming and J lost 0 bases, with 11 bases between them. This CDR3 has 15 amino acids. CDR1 is SNHLY, CDR2 FYNNEI, per germline. The CDR3 DNA is TGTGCCAGCAGCTCCGACAGTACAACTAATGAAAAACTGTTTTTT. This translates into CASSSDSTTNEKLFF.

The rearrangement links TRBV6-5 to TRBJ2-1; D perhaps matches TRBD2 (5 bases). The CDR3 runs to 15 residues. Trimming cost V 2 bases and J 0 bases, with 8 bases left between them. Germline V lookup: CDR1 MNHEY, CDR2 SVGAGI. CDR3 bases: TGTGCCAGCAGTTACGATGGACTCTCCTACAATGAGCAGTTCTTC. This codes for CASSYDGLSYNEQFF.

This clone was recorded a few times. This chain's CDR3 is CASSLQVHEQYF. The DNA of the CDR3 is TGCGCCAGCAGCTTGCAGGTACACGAGCAGTACTTC. V gene TRBV5-1 combines with J gene TRBJ2-7; D unclear. This CDR3 region has 12 residues. V shed 1 base and J shed 5 bases, with 7 bases lying between them. Per germline, CDR1 SGHRS and CDR2 YFSETQ.

V is TRBV7-2 and J is TRBJ2-3, with 8 bases matching TRBD1. The CDR3 has 15 amino acids. V shed 4 bases, J shed 3 bases, and the junction held 6 bases outside the gene matches. Germline loops: CDR1 SGHTA, CDR2 FQGNSA. The CDR3 DNA reads as TGTGCCAGCAGCTCTCAAAGGACAGGGACAGATACGCAGTATTTT. It encodes CASSSQRTGTDTQYF.

The chain combines TRBV18 with TRBJ2-2; 10 bases align to TRBD1. The CDR3 contains 16 residues. J was trimmed by 4 bases and V by 4 bases; bases with no gene match: 6. CDR1 KGHSH and CDR2 LQKENI come from the germline V gene. The CDR3 DNA sequence: TGTGCCAGCTCACTCCGGACAGGGGGTACCACCGGGGAGCTGTTTTTT. Amino acid sequence: CASSLRTGGTTGELFF.

The chain joins TRBV7-8 to TRBJ1-1, with 8 bases aligning to TRBD1. The CDR3 loop spans 18 amino acids. V was clipped by 7 bases and J by 0 bases; unmatched bases: 16. The V gene's germline CDR1 is SGHVS and CDR2 FQNEAQ. CDR3 residues: CASTGQGAPPLLNTEAFF. Written as DNA, the CDR3 is TGTGCCAGCACGGGCCAGGGGGCCCCACCTCTTTTGAACACTGAAGCTTTCTTT.

The rearrangement links TRBV5-1 to TRBJ2-5; TRBD2 aligns across 8 bases. The CDR3 length is 18 residues. The germline V gene has CDR1 SGHRS and CDR2 YFSETQ. V shed 2 bases and J 4 bases; nucleotides not matched to a gene: 16. The CDR3 nucleotides read TGCGCCAGCAGCTTCCAAGGAAGCGGGGGACTTTCTCTAGAGACCCAGTACTTC. As protein: CASSFQGSGGLSLETQYF. The full variable domain, with the rest looked up from reference TRBV5-1 and TRBJ2-5, is KAGVTQTPRYLIKTRGQQVTLSCSPISGHRSVSWYQQTPGQGLQFLFEYFSETQRNKGNFPGRFSGRQFSNSRSEMNVSTLELGDSALYLCASSFQGSGGLSLETQYFGPGTRLLVL.

The chain carries TRBV5-1 and TRBJ2-1; possible D gene TRBD2, 6 bases. The germline gives CDR1 SGHRS, CDR2 YFSETQ. Between the trimmed V and J ends, which lost 3 bases and 3 bases, there was a span of 10 bases. This CDR3 contains 14 residues. CDR3 residues: CASSSGTLYNEQFF. DNA for the CDR3: TGCGCCAGCAGCTCCGGGACTCTCTACAATGAGCAGTTCTTC. Combining the CDR3 with reference TRBV5-1 and TRBJ2-1 gives the whole variable domain KAGVTQTPRYLIKTRGQQVTLSCSPISGHRSVSWYQQTPGQGLQFLFEYFSETQRNKGNFPGRFSGRQFSNSRSEMNVSTLELGDSALYLCASSSGTLYNEQFFGPGTRLTVL.

DNA for the CDR3: TGTGCCAGCAGCTTACGGGGGGCGGGCCAAGAGACCCAGTACTTC. Its translation: CASSLRGAGQETQYF. V is TRBV7-3 and J is TRBJ2-5; D perhaps matches TRBD2 (7 bases). CDR1 SGHTA and CDR2 FQGTGA come from the germline V gene. The V end lost 2 bases, the J end lost 1 base, and 11 bases lay between the germline ends. There are 15 residues in the CDR3.

The CDR3 loop is CATSGPGQGAYEQYF. DNA of the CDR3: TGTGCCACCAGCGGCCCGGGACAGGGTGCCTACGAGCAGTACTTC. The V call is TRBV15, the J call TRBJ2-7; 9 bases map to TRBD1. J was trimmed by 2 bases and V by 5 bases; bases with no gene match: 7. The germline V gene encodes CDR1 LNHNV and CDR2 YYDKDF (reference sequence). The CDR3 consists of 15 residues. Full variable domain (outside the CDR3, taken from reference TRBV15 and TRBJ2-7): DAMVIQNPRYQVTQFGKPVTLSCSQTLNHNVMYWYQQKSSQAPKLLFHYYDKDFNNEADTPDNFQSRRPNTSFCFLDIRSPGLGDTAMYLCATSGPGQGAYEQYFGPGTRLTVT.

This clone was counted once. The chain uses TRBV6-4 and TRBJ2-2; tentatively, D is TRBD1 (6 bases). The CDR3 sequence is 14 residues long. V gave up 9 bases and J gave up 3 bases, with 14 bases separating them. Per germline, CDR1 MRHNA and CDR2 SNTAGT. In nucleotides, the CDR3 is TGTGCCAGTTCGGACAGCCTTTACACCGGGGAGCTGTTTTTT. It encodes CASSDSLYTGELFF.

The rearrangement uses TRBV30 and TRBJ1-3; D is possibly TRBD1 (5 bases). The CDR3 contains 14 residues. The V end lost 0 bases, the J end lost 4 bases, and 10 bases lay between the germline ends. Germline V CDR1 and CDR2: GTSNPN, SVGIG (reference sequence). The CDR3 DNA reads TGTGCCTGGAGTGTATCAGGGCCCGGAAACACCATATATTTT. Amino acids: CAWSVSGPGNTIYF.

J is TRBJ2-2 and V is TRBV3-1 (or the pseudogene TRBV3-2), with TRBD1 identical over 7 bases. Germline CDR1 reads LGHDT; CDR2 reads YNNKEL (reference sequence). V lost 2 bases and J lost 2; bases outside the gene matches: 5. The CDR3 has 16 residues. The CDR3 DNA reads TGTGCCAGCAGCCAATATCCAGGGGGTAACACCGGGGAGCTGTTTTTT. As protein: CASSQYPGGNTGELFF.

This clone was seen a single time. CDR3 nucleotides: TGTGCCACCAGGACAGGGCAAGAGCAGTACTTC. Translation: CATRTGQEQYF. V usage is TRBV19 and J usage is TRBJ2-7; 8 bases agree with TRBD1. V trimming: 10 bases; J trimming: 7 bases; junction bases outside the gene matches: 6. The CDR3 contains 11 residues. Germline CDR1 and CDR2: LNHDA and SQIVND (reference sequence).

This chain connects TRBV6-1 to TRBJ2-5; TRBD1 agrees at 11 bases. This CDR3 spans 14 amino acids. The V gene end was trimmed by 6 bases and the J gene end by 7 bases; junction bases not matched to a gene: 7. Germline CDR1 reads MNHNS; CDR2 reads SASEGT. The CDR3 here is CASRGQGAVGTQYF. For the CDR3, the DNA is TGTGCCAGCAGAGGACAGGGGGCTGTGGGGACCCAGTACTTC.

The chain links TRBV2 to TRBJ1-2; no clear D gene. The CDR3 is 11 residues long. The V gene lost 7 bases and the J gene lost 8 bases, with 11 bases spanning the gap. Germline V gene sequence: CDR1 SNHLY, CDR2 FYNNEI. Here the CDR3 DNA reads TGTGCCAGCATGGAATTACAGGGCTACACCTTC. This encodes CASMELQGYTF.

The chain employs TRBV3-1 (or the pseudogene TRBV3-2) and TRBJ2-5, with 8 bases aligning to TRBD2. Germline CDR1 LGHDT, CDR2 YNNKEL (reference sequence). Losses at the gene ends were 3 bases for V and 7 bases for J; bases not matched to a gene: 10. The CDR3 covers 15 residues. The CDR3 nucleotides read TGTGCCAGCAGCCAGGGACCTCGGGGGGGCGGGACCCAGTACTTC. Its translation is CASSQGPRGGGTQYF.

The chain employs TRBV7-9 and TRBJ1-2; 8 bases agree with TRBD1. CDR3 length: 14 amino acids. Germline CDR1 reads SEHNR; CDR2 reads FQNEAQ (reference sequence). V lost 5 bases, J lost 4 bases, and 6 bases stayed unmatched. CDR3 residues: CASSIQGVVYGYTF. The CDR3 nucleotides read TGTGCCAGCAGCATACAGGGGGTGGTCTATGGCTACACCTTC.

The J gene is TRBJ2-5, the V gene TRBV18, with TRBD1 matching 8 bases. Germline V gene lookup returns CDR1 KGHSH and CDR2 LQKENI. The V segment lost 3 bases and the J segment 3 bases; nucleotides outside the gene matches: 3. This CDR3 has 14 amino acids. The CDR3 DNA reads as TGTGCCAGCTCACCGGTGACAGGGGAAGAGACCCAGTACTTC. Translated: CASSPVTGEETQYF. The variable domain in full, with the rest retrieved from reference TRBV18 and TRBJ2-5, is NAGVMQNPRHLVRRRGQEARLRCSPMKGHSHVYWYRQLPEEGLKFMVYLQKENIIDESGMPKERFSAEFPKEGPSILRIQQVVRGDSAAYFCASSPVTGEETQYFGPGTRLLVL.

The chain links TRBV18 to TRBJ2-6; 8 bases match TRBD1. The CDR3 contains 16 residues. V gave up 5 bases and J gave up 4 bases; unmatched junction bases: 7. Germline V gives CDR1 KGHSH, CDR2 LQKENI. The CDR3 protein is CASSSSTGVGANVLTF. DNA for the CDR3: TGTGCCAGCTCATCGTCGACAGGGGTCGGGGCCAACGTCCTGACTTTC.

CDR3 residues: CASSLGDRPRIGGKLFF. As DNA, the CDR3 is TGTGCCAGCAGTCTCGGGGACAGACCCAGGATTGGGGGAAAACTGTTTTTT. This chain uses TRBV6-6 with TRBJ1-4, with 7 bases fitting TRBD1. The CDR3 sequence is 17 residues long. With 5 bases clipped from V and 10 bases from J, the junction kept 19 bases outside the gene matches. Germline V gives CDR1 MNHNY, CDR2 SVGAGI (reference sequence).

This chain links TRBV5-1 with TRBJ2-5; D may be TRBD2 (5 bases). V was pared by 1 base and J by 5 bases, with 6 bases between. Germline V gives CDR1 SGHRS, CDR2 YFSETQ. CDR3 length: 12 residues. The chain's CDR3 is CASSLSGETQYF. The CDR3 DNA sequence: TGCGCCAGCAGCTTGTCGGGGGAGACCCAGTACTTC.

This clone came up once. The CDR3 DNA reads as TGTGCCAGCAGCCAGCAGGGTTCCGGAAACACCATATATTTT. It specifies CASSQQGSGNTIYF. The chain is built from TRBV3-1 (or the pseudogene TRBV3-2) and TRBJ1-3, with a weak D call TRBD1 (5 bases). Trimming cost V 3 bases and J 4 bases, with 10 bases left between them. Per the germline V gene, CDR1 is LGHDT and CDR2 is YNNKEL (reference sequence). This CDR3 is 14 amino acids long.